The next 15 T cell receptor beta chains were all read from a single sample in a study of blood T cells in healthy people across ages. The authors ran a second PCR of about 7 to 11 cycles using a sample-barcoded 5' primer and a J-beta primer mix. MiXCR, applied by TCRdb to the 5' RACE reads, yields one record per CDR3 protein. The table has about 1,400,000 distinct CDR3 sequences, approximately 60% seen once. What was sequenced was blood. Source of these receptors: a man younger than 30 in good health.

The chain is built from TRBV4-1 and TRBJ2-1; 9 nucleotides agree with TRBD1. With V trimmed by 4 bases and J by 6 bases, 7 bases remained unmatched. The germline V gene has CDR1 MGHRA and CDR2 YSYEKL. The CDR3 has 15 amino acids. The CDR3 coding sequence is TGCGCCAGCAGCCCCCAAGACAGGGGGACCAATGAGCAGTTCTTC. It specifies CASSPQDRGTNEQFF.

The CDR3 here is CASSYSYPGQVNYGYTF. In DNA, the CDR3 is TGTGCCAGCAGTTACTCCTATCCAGGACAGGTGAACTATGGCTACACCTTC. The V gene is TRBV6-5, the J gene TRBJ1-2; TRBD1 agrees at 7 bases. V shed 0 bases and J 2 bases; nucleotides not matched to a gene: 9. The CDR3 is made up of 17 amino acids. Germline CDR1 reads MNHEY; CDR2 reads SVGAGI.

This chain joins TRBV6-6 and TRBJ1-6, with D unclear. The V and J ends lost 2 bases and 9 bases respectively, with 5 bases between them. Per the germline V gene, CDR1 is MNHNY and CDR2 is SVGAGI (reference sequence). CDR3 size: 12 residues. The CDR3 DNA reads as TGTGCCAGCAGTTACGATGGTTCACCCCTCCACTTT. Translation gives CASSYDGSPLHF.

V gene TRBV3-1 combines with J gene TRBJ2-1, with D possibly matching TRBD2 (5 bases). Germline V gene sequence: CDR1 LGHDT, CDR2 YNNKEL (reference sequence). V was trimmed by 2 bases and J by 13 bases, leaving 15 bases between them. CDR3 length: 13 residues. The CDR3 is CASSQTGKLNQFF. DNA for the CDR3: TGTGCCAGCAGCCAAACCGGGAAGCTCAATCAGTTCTTC.

This clonotype was counted between two and nine times. V is TRBV4-2 and J is TRBJ2-7; 13 bases are a match to TRBD2. The germline gives CDR1 LGHNA, CDR2 YNFKEQ. V was pared by 0 bases and J by 2 bases, with 1 base of the junction left unmatched. The CDR3 is made up of 16 amino acids. CDR3 region: CASSQEGLAGTYEQYF. Here the CDR3 DNA reads TGTGCCAGCAGCCAAGAGGGACTAGCGGGGACCTACGAGCAGTACTTC.

The rearrangement links TRBV11-2 to TRBJ2-7, with unresolved D. This CDR3 contains 12 residues. Germline CDR1 reads SGHAT; CDR2 reads FQNNGV. Trimming removed 5 bases from V and 2 bases from J, with 7 bases in between. For the CDR3, the DNA is TGTGCCAGCAGCGACTTAACCTACGAGCAGTACTTC. Residues: CASSDLTYEQYF.

The V gene is TRBV24-1, the J gene TRBJ2-2; D remains unclear. The length of the CDR3 is 18 residues. The V and J ends lost 3 bases and 1 base respectively, with 17 bases between them. Germline CDR1 reads KGHDR; CDR2 reads SFDVKD. The CDR3 DNA follows: TGTGCCACCAGTGATAGGGTTGGAAGGCTAGGGAACACCGGGGAGCTGTTTTTT. This codes for CATSDRVGRLGNTGELFF.

In this sample, this clonotype turned up many times. The gene calls are TRBV7-9 and TRBJ2-7, with D possibly being TRBD1 or TRBD2 (6 bases each). V lost 5 bases and J 2 bases, leaving 31 bases between the germline ends. The CDR3 loop spans 20 amino acids. CDR1 is SEHNR and CDR2 is FQNEAQ in the germline V gene (reference sequence). The CDR3 DNA reads TGTGCCAGCAGCCTCATCGGGGGCAGCGGGTTAGGAGCGGCTACCTACGAGCAGTACTTC. Translating gives CASSLIGGSGLGAATYEQYF.

V gene TRBV28 combines with J gene TRBJ2-5; 7 nucleotides align to TRBD2. The CDR3 length is 15 residues. The germline V gene encodes CDR1 MDHEN and CDR2 SYDVKM. Losses at the gene ends were 3 bases for V and 11 bases for J; bases not matched to a gene: 15. The CDR3 sequence is CASSFRAGVTLRQYF. CDR3 DNA: TGTGCCAGCAGTTTTCGTGCGGGAGTCACCCTGAGGCAGTACTTC.

A few counts support this clonotype. A read error may explain this, as a much larger clone is one base away. V and J are TRBV12-3 or TRBV12-4 and TRBJ2-5; D remains unclear. With 6 bases removed from V and 3 bases from J, the gap between germline ends came to 5 bases. The CDR3 is made up of 11 amino acids. CDR3 in amino acids: CASRFKETQYF. In DNA, the CDR3 is TGTGCCAGCAGGTTTAAAGAGACCCAGTACTTC.

The gene calls are TRBV28 and TRBJ2-7; D ambiguous. CDR3 length: 13 amino acids. V was clipped by 6 bases and J by 0 bases, with 9 bases between them. In germline, CDR1 is MDHEN, CDR2 SYDVKM. In nucleotides, the CDR3 is TGTGCCAGCAGGCAGGCCAGCTCCTACGAGCAGTACTTC. Its protein is CASRQASSYEQYF.

The rearrangement uses TRBV5-4 and TRBJ1-2; D not certain. The CDR3 is 13 residues long. CDR1 is SGHNT, CDR2 YYREEE, per germline (reference sequence). V dropped 4 bases and J dropped 9 bases, with 16 bases sitting between them. Here the CDR3 DNA reads TGTGCCAGCAGCCTGACGGGCGAGAGGAGCTACACCTTC. Its protein product is CASSLTGERSYTF.

The chain employs TRBV20-1 and TRBJ1-4, with a possible D match to TRBD1 (5 bases). Deletions cut 1 base from V and 3 bases from J, with 15 bases between. The CDR3 extends over 16 amino acids. Germline lookup yields CDR1 DFQATT and CDR2 SNEGSKA (reference sequence). CDR3 DNA sequence: TGCAGTGCTAGAGCGACACCCAGGGAGGCTAATGAAAAACTGTTTTTT. It encodes CSARATPREANEKLFF.

This sequence joins TRBV5-1 and TRBJ2-1, with D maybe TRBD2 (6 bases). The germline V gene has CDR1 SGHRS and CDR2 YFSETQ. The CDR3 length is 14 residues. V was trimmed by 3 bases and J by 7 bases, leaving 14 bases between them. The CDR3 loop is CASSWRGSVNEQFF. CDR3 sequence (DNA): TGCGCCAGCAGCTGGCGGGGTTCCGTAAATGAGCAGTTCTTC. The whole variable domain, filled in from reference TRBV5-1 and TRBJ2-1, reads KAGVTQTPRYLIKTRGQQVTLSCSPISGHRSVSWYQQTPGQGLQFLFEYFSETQRNKGNFPGRFSGRQFSNSRSEMNVSTLELGDSALYLCASSWRGSVNEQFFGPGTRLTVL.

The V call is TRBV29-1, the J call TRBJ2-7; weak D call: TRBD1 (6 bases). In germline, CDR1 is SQVTM, CDR2 ANQGSEA. The CDR3 is 12 residues long. Trimming took off 4 bases at V and 1 base at J, with 8 bases between the two ends. CDR3 nucleotides: TGCAGCGTTGTCAGGGGTTCCTACGAGCAGTACTTC. This codes for CSVVRGSYEQYF.